A single sample is the source of the 31 T cell receptor beta chains below, sequenced in a study of blood T cell repertoires in COVID-19. Sequencing was performed with immunoSEQ multiplex PCR; in TCRdb, only in-frame clones are kept and a portion is missing. Among 100,000 to 150,000 clones, 92% were seen once, and the ten largest hold approximately 2%. The sequencing input was peripheral blood. The receptors shown here come from a man aged 50 to 59 with COVID-19, enrolled during active disease.

The chain links TRBV21-1 to TRBJ1-6; TRBD1, as called in the table, went unchecked against the DNA. TRBV21-1 is shown as a pseudogene. The CDR3 totals 21 residues. CDR3 protein: CASSKDRGLRPRLSYNSPLHF. The CDR3 bases are TGTGCCAGCAGCAAGGACAGGGGGCTCCGTCCCAGGCTATCCTATAATTCACCCCTCCACTTT.

A single count supports this clone. V and J are TRBV15 and TRBJ1-6; 9 bases match TRBD1. V was pared by 3 bases and J by 10 bases, with 7 bases of the junction left unmatched. CDR1 LNHNV and CDR2 YYDKDF come from the germline V gene (reference sequence). CDR3 length: 15 residues. The CDR3 spells CATSSFTGGASPLHF. The CDR3 DNA reads TGTGCCACCAGCAGTTTTACAGGGGGCGCCTCACCCCTCCACTTT. Drawing the rest from reference TRBV15 and TRBJ1-6, the complete variable domain is DAMVIQNPRYQVTQFGKPVTLSCSQTLNHNVMYWYQQKSSQAPKLLFHYYDKDFNNEADTPDNFQSRRPNTSFCFLDIRSPGLGDTAMYLCATSSFTGGASPLHFGNGTRLTVT.

The gene calls are TRBV15 and TRBJ2-7; D unclear. CDR3 length: 13 residues. Trimming cost V 1 base and J 5 bases, with 9 bases left between them. Germline V gives CDR1 LNHNV, CDR2 YYDKDF (reference sequence). The CDR3 sequence: CATSRGLDHEQYF. The DNA of the CDR3 is TGTGCCACCAGCAGAGGGCTAGACCACGAGCAGTACTTC. The whole variable domain, filled in from reference TRBV15 and TRBJ2-7, reads DAMVIQNPRYQVTQFGKPVTLSCSQTLNHNVMYWYQQKSSQAPKLLFHYYDKDFNNEADTPDNFQSRRPNTSFCFLDIRSPGLGDTAMYLCATSRGLDHEQYFGPGTRLTVT.

The chain recombines TRBV19 with TRBJ1-1; 7 bases line up with TRBD1. With 8 bases clipped from V and 2 bases from J, the junction kept 5 bases outside the gene matches. The CDR3 spans 13 residues. Germline V gene sequence: CDR1 LNHDA, CDR2 SQIVND (reference sequence). The CDR3 DNA is TGTGCCAGTGCCGGGACAGCTAACACTGAAGCTTTCTTT. Encoded protein: CASAGTANTEAFF.

This chain connects TRBV5-5 to TRBJ2-3; 14 positions match TRBD2. Germline V gene sequence: CDR1 SGHKS, CDR2 YYEKEE (reference sequence). There are 18 residues in the CDR3. V lost 3 bases, J lost 2 bases, and 8 bases stayed unmatched. CDR3 nucleotides: TGTGCCAGCAGCTCAGGACTAGCGGGAGGCCTATACACAGATACGCAGTATTTT. This gives the protein CASSSGLAGGLYTDTQYF.

The V and J genes are TRBV6-2 or TRBV6-3 and TRBJ2-3; D is unclear. Trimming took off 6 bases at V and 2 bases at J, with 6 bases between the two ends. The CDR3 extends over 12 amino acids. In germline, CDR1 is MNHEY, CDR2 SVGEGT. The CDR3 region has the DNA TGTGCCAGCAGCTGGGCCACAGATACGCAGTATTTT. It is translated as CASSWATDTQYF.

The chain recombines TRBV29-1 with TRBJ2-1, with TRBD1 as a possible D gene (5 bases). The V gene's germline CDR1 is SQVTM and CDR2 ANQGSEA. Trimming cost V 1 base and J 1 base, with 11 bases left between them. The CDR3 consists of 15 residues. The CDR3: CSVEGRQGSYNEQFF. CDR3 sequence (DNA): TGCAGCGTTGAAGGTAGGCAGGGATCCTACAATGAGCAGTTCTTC.

The J gene is TRBJ1-1, the V gene TRBV5-1; 7 nucleotides match TRBD1. V trimming: 5 bases; J trimming: 5 bases; junction bases outside the gene matches: 15. The germline V gene encodes CDR1 SGHRS and CDR2 YFSETQ. This CDR3 has 16 residues. The CDR3 DNA reads as TGCGCCAGCAGTCAGAGCACCGACAGGGCGGAGACTGAAGCTTTCTTT. Translated, it gives CASSQSTDRAETEAFF.

The V call is TRBV10-3, the J call TRBJ2-7, with 8 bases identical to TRBD1. V lost 4 bases to trimming and J lost 3 bases; unmatched junction nucleotides: 5. The V gene's germline CDR1 is ENHRY and CDR2 SYGVKD. The CDR3 has 14 amino acids. CDR3 loop: CAISAQGAVYEQYV. The CDR3 coding sequence is TGTGCCATCAGTGCCCAGGGGGCTGTCTACGAGCAGTACGTC.

The chain carries TRBV29-1 and TRBJ2-1; 14 bases are shared with TRBD2. The CDR3 consists of 12 residues. J lost 8 bases, V lost 7 bases, and 1 base had no gene match. The germline CDR1 and CDR2 sequences are SQVTM and ANQGSEA. The CDR3 spells CSGGLAGDEQFF. The CDR3 coding sequence is TGCAGCGGGGGACTAGCGGGGGATGAGCAGTTCTTC.

This clone was seen once. The V and J genes are TRBV10-3 and TRBJ1-6, with 11 nucleotides matching TRBD1. The CDR3 covers 14 residues. V lost 6 bases and J lost 8; bases outside the gene matches: 3. Germline V gene lookup returns CDR1 ENHRY and CDR2 SYGVKD. The chain's CDR3 is CAIRPDRGHSPLHF. The CDR3 DNA follows: TGTGCCATCAGACCGGACAGGGGGCATTCACCCCTCCACTTT.

The chain combines TRBV6-5 with TRBJ1-2, with 7 bases matching TRBD1. This CDR3 is 14 amino acids long. Germline trimming cut 7 bases from V and 5 bases from J; bases unmatched to any gene: 10. The V gene's germline CDR1 is MNHEY and CDR2 SVGAGI. CDR3 sequence (DNA): TGTGCCAGCACCATAAGACAGGGTCTTTATGGCTACACCTTC. This codes for CASTIRQGLYGYTF.

In its sample, this clone was seen once. The rearrangement joins TRBV7-2 to TRBJ2-3; weak D call: TRBD1 (6 bases). V lost 1 base and J 2 bases, leaving 16 bases between the germline ends. Germline lookup yields CDR1 SGHTA and CDR2 FQGNSA. The CDR3 extends over 17 amino acids. The CDR3 protein is CASSLGGHARATDTQYF. The DNA of the CDR3 is TGTGCCAGCAGCTTAGGGGGACATGCAAGGGCCACAGATACGCAGTATTTT.

The V call is TRBV2, the J call TRBJ2-3; possible D gene TRBD1, 5 bases. CDR1 is SNHLY and CDR2 is FYNNEI in the germline V gene. V lost 7 bases and J lost 1, with 9 bases in between. The CDR3 extends over 13 amino acids. The CDR3 loop reads CASTKGGTDTQYF. CDR3 nucleotides: TGTGCCAGCACGAAAGGGGGCACAGATACGCAGTATTTT. Drawing the rest from reference TRBV2 and TRBJ2-3, the complete variable domain is EPEVTQTPSHQVTQMGQEVILRCVPISNHLYFYWYRQILGQKVEFLVSFYNNEISEKSEIFDDQFSVERPDGSNFTLKIRSTKLEDSAMYFCASTKGGTDTQYFGPGTRLTVL.

The chain employs TRBV6-5 and TRBJ1-6; 7 positions agree with TRBD1. The CDR3 covers 14 residues. The trim removed 7 bases at V and 8 bases at J, leaving 8 bases unmatched. Looked up from germline, CDR1 is MNHEY and CDR2 is SVGAGI. CDR3 sequence reads: CASTRQGRDSPLHF. The CDR3 nucleotides read TGTGCCAGCACACGACAGGGCAGAGATTCACCCCTCCACTTT.

The CDR3 here is CASSLAGKLNTEAFF. For the CDR3, the DNA is TGTGCCAGCAGCTTGGCAGGGAAGTTGAACACTGAAGCTTTCTTT. This chain connects TRBV5-4 to TRBJ1-1; D perhaps matches TRBD1 (5 bases). This CDR3 has 15 amino acids. Germline V CDR1 and CDR2: SGHNT, YYREEE (reference sequence). V lost 0 bases, J lost 0 bases, and 9 bases lay in between.

J is TRBJ1-2 and V is TRBV7-8, with 7 bases fitting TRBD1. Germline loops: CDR1 SGHVS, CDR2 FQNEAQ. The CDR3 has 12 residues. The J segment lost 6 bases and the V segment lost 3 bases, leaving 1 base of the junction unmatched. The CDR3 bases are TGTGCCAGCAGCTTCAGGGGGGATGGCTACACCTTC. It yields the protein CASSFRGDGYTF.

The chain combines TRBV10-3 with TRBJ1-5; perhaps TRBD1 as D (6 bases). CDR3 length: 16 amino acids. Germline V gene sequence: CDR1 ENHRY, CDR2 SYGVKD. V lost 0 bases and J 5 bases, leaving 14 bases between the germline ends. The CDR3 region is CAISESGGGADQPQHF. The CDR3 DNA sequence: TGTGCCATCAGTGAGTCAGGGGGAGGGGCAGATCAGCCCCAGCATTTT.

The gene calls are TRBV6-2 or TRBV6-3 and TRBJ2-7; 11 bases line up with TRBD1. J lost 4 bases, V lost 0 bases, and 5 bases had no gene match. Germline-derived CDR1 and CDR2 are MNHEY and SVGEGT. The CDR3 spans 16 residues. The CDR3 region has the DNA TGTGCCAGCAGTTACTCTCCGGGACAGGGGGGGTACGAGCAGTACTTC. Translated: CASSYSPGQGGYEQYF.

This chain uses TRBV5-5 with TRBJ2-4, with TRBD1 matching 10 bases. The CDR3 contains 17 residues. Trimming took 0 bases from V and 4 from J; bases not matched to a gene: 7. Germline V gene sequence: CDR1 SGHKS, CDR2 YYEKEE (reference sequence). The CDR3 sequence is CASSLVFQDRGKNIQYF. The CDR3 DNA sequence: TGTGCCAGCAGCTTGGTTTTCCAGGACAGGGGGAAAAACATTCAGTACTTC.

V and J are TRBV20-1 and TRBJ2-5; D is unresolved. The germline V gene has CDR1 DFQATT and CDR2 SNEGSKA (reference sequence). Between the trimmed V and J ends, which lost 1 base and 5 bases, there was a span of 5 bases. The CDR3 has 11 residues. CDR3 amino acids: CSARGSETQYF. DNA of the CDR3: TGCAGTGCTAGAGGGAGTGAGACCCAGTACTTC.

This clone has a single count. This chain links TRBV7-2 with TRBJ2-6; possibly TRBD2 for D (5 bases). V was clipped by 5 bases and J by 3 bases, with 8 bases between them. The germline CDR1 and CDR2 sequences are SGHTA and FQGNSA. The CDR3 is made up of 14 amino acids. The CDR3 spells CASSPRGGANVLTF. The CDR3 nucleotides read TGTGCCAGCAGCCCCCGGGGTGGGGCCAACGTCCTGACTTTC.

This chain links TRBV30 with TRBJ1-2; possibly TRBD1 for D (5 bases). V was shortened by 1 base and J by 8 bases, with 17 bases between the two germline ends. Germline loops: CDR1 GTSNPN, CDR2 SVGIG (reference sequence). The CDR3 spans 14 residues. The CDR3 region is CAWSEDGQGRGYTF. The CDR3 nucleotides read TGTGCCTGGAGTGAGGACGGTCAGGGAAGAGGCTACACCTTC.

The chain carries TRBV11-3 and TRBJ2-2; possibly TRBD1 for D (6 bases). Germline V lookup: CDR1 SGHNT, CDR2 YENEEA. Trimming removed 5 bases from V and 6 bases from J, with 10 bases in between. The CDR3 is 13 amino acids. As DNA, the CDR3 is TGTGCCAGCAGCCCCGGACAGCCCGGGGAGCTGTTTTTT. Its translation: CASSPGQPGELFF.

This sequence joins TRBV7-8 and TRBJ2-7, with D maybe TRBD1 (6 bases). The CDR3 runs to 14 residues. V was pared by 2 bases and J by 5 bases, with 13 bases between. Per the germline V gene, CDR1 is SGHVS and CDR2 is FQNEAQ. The CDR3 DNA reads TGTGCCAGCAGCTTAACAGGGCCCAGGGACGAGCAGTACTTC. This sequence encodes CASSLTGPRDEQYF. Complete variable domain (other parts from reference TRBV7-8 and TRBJ2-7): GAGVSQSPRYKVAKRGQDVALRCDPISGHVSLFWYQQALGQGPEFLTYFQNEAQLDKSGLPSDRFFAERPEGSVSTLKIQRTQQEDSAVYLCASSLTGPRDEQYFGPGTRLTVT.

V gene TRBV6-5 combines with J gene TRBJ2-7; the D gene is possibly TRBD1 (6 bases). Trimming left V 7 bases short and J 6 bases short, with 16 bases between. The CDR3 has 13 residues. CDR1 MNHEY and CDR2 SVGAGI come from the germline V gene. CDR3 residues: CASTRTEDAEQYV. CDR3 coding DNA: TGTGCCAGCACCCGGACAGAGGACGCCGAGCAGTACGTC.

J is TRBJ2-7 and V is TRBV3-1 (or the pseudogene TRBV3-2); 9 bases agree with TRBD2. Germline loops: CDR1 LGHDT, CDR2 YNNKEL (reference sequence). Unmatched junction bases numbered 7, after V lost 1 base and J lost 3 bases. This CDR3 is built from 16 residues. The CDR3 coding sequence is TGTGCCAGCAGCCAAGCCAGGCCTAGCGGGAACTACGAGCAGTACTTC. Amino acid sequence: CASSQARPSGNYEQYF.

The chain couples TRBV29-1 to TRBJ1-5; 7 nucleotides agree with TRBD1. The CDR3 length is 13 residues. With V trimmed by 4 bases and J by 4 bases, 4 bases remained unmatched. Germline CDR1 is SQVTM and CDR2 is ANQGSEA. The DNA of the CDR3 is TGCAGCGTTGCCCAGGGGGAAAATCAGCCCCAGCATTTT. Translation: CSVAQGENQPQHF. Together with reference TRBV29-1 and TRBJ1-5, the CDR3 gives the full variable domain: SAVISQKPSRDICQRGTSLTIQCQVDSQVTMMFWYRQQPGQSLTLIATANQGSEATYESGFVIDKFPISRPNLTFSTLTVSNMSPEDSSIYLCSVAQGENQPQHFGDGTRLSIL.

The chain is built from TRBV6-5 and TRBJ2-1; possibly TRBD2 for D (5 bases). Germline CDR1 reads MNHEY; CDR2 reads SVGAGI. This CDR3 contains 13 residues. Trimming removed 8 bases from V and 2 bases from J, with 10 bases in between. The CDR3 region is CASGSGPYNEQFF. The CDR3, as DNA: TGTGCCAGCGGGAGTGGCCCCTACAATGAGCAGTTCTTC.

The chain links TRBV9 to TRBJ2-1; TRBD2 matches at 7 bases. CDR1 is SGDLS and CDR2 is YYNGEE in the germline V gene. The CDR3 extends over 14 amino acids. V shed 4 bases and J 8 bases; nucleotides not matched to a gene: 9. The CDR3 nucleotides are TGTGCCAGCAGCCCTAGACTAGCCAGGGATGAGCAGTTCTTC. Protein product: CASSPRLARDEQFF.

This rearrangement joins TRBV28 to TRBJ2-2; maybe TRBD2 (6 bases). With 2 bases removed from V and 3 bases from J, the gap between germline ends came to 16 bases. Germline lookup yields CDR1 MDHEN and CDR2 SYDVKM. The CDR3 has 17 residues. For the CDR3, the DNA is TGTGCCAGCAGTTTAAATAGCGGAAGTATCTACACCGGGGAGCTGTTTTTT. This encodes CASSLNSGSIYTGELFF.